Detailed here is one T cell receptor (beta chain). The sample is drawn from a study of technical replicates of blood from several donors. The repertoire was sequenced with immunoSEQ multiplex PCR; TCRdb's copy has only in-frame clones and lacks some. Counted here are tens of thousands of clones, roughly 94% occurring once; the ten biggest clones make up roughly 0.35%. V gave up 2 bases and J gave up 7 bases, with 18 bases separating them. The V gene's germline CDR1 is MNHEY and CDR2 SMNVEV (reference sequence). The CDR3 is made up of 16 amino acids. The chain carries TRBV27 and TRBJ2-1; unclear D gene. The sample taken for sequencing was T cells isolated from PBMCs. This clonotype originated in a human donor in good health. CDR3 nucleotide sequence: TGTGCCAGCAGTTTACTTGTCCGGGTAGCTGAAAATGAGCAGTTCTTC. This gives the protein CASSLLVRVAENEQFF.